Listed here are 32 T cell receptor beta chains from one sample, sequenced in a study of blood T cell repertoires in COVID-19. Some clones are missing from TCRdb's copy, which holds only in-frame ones; the method was immunoSEQ multiplex PCR. The sample consists of about 160,000 clones, about 85% of them appearing once. The source material was peripheral blood. The receptor set was obtained from an elderly man with COVID-19, enrolled during active disease.

The chain has TRBV11-3 and TRBJ2-3; TRBD1 agrees at 8 bases. Per germline, CDR1 SGHNT and CDR2 YENEEA. CDR3 length: 15 amino acids. Trimming took 0 bases from V and 3 from J; bases not matched to a gene: 2. The CDR3 DNA is TGTGCCAGCAGCTTAGAGGGACAGGCTACAGATACGCAGTATTTT. Encoded protein: CASSLEGQATDTQYF. The variable domain in full, with the rest retrieved from reference TRBV11-3 and TRBJ2-3, is EAGVVQSPRYKIIEKKQPVAFWCNPISGHNTLYWYLQNLGQGPELLIRYENEEAVDDSQLPKDRFSAERLKGVDSTLKIQPAELGDSAVYLCASSLEGQATDTQYFGPGTRLTVL.

The V gene is TRBV3-1 (or the pseudogene TRBV3-2), the J gene TRBJ1-5; 7 bases line up with TRBD1. After removal of 4 bases from V and 9 bases from J, the junction contained 15 bases not matched to a gene. The CDR3 has 16 residues. Germline-derived CDR1 and CDR2 are LGHDT and YNNKEL (reference sequence). The CDR3 is CASSPGGTASMRPQHF. The CDR3 DNA follows: TGTGCCAGCAGCCCAGGGGGGACAGCCTCTATGAGGCCCCAGCATTTT.

The rearrangement links TRBV3-1 (or the pseudogene TRBV3-2) to TRBJ2-2; D is unclear. Trimming took 1 base from V and 8 from J, leaving 5 bases between them. Germline CDR1 LGHDT, CDR2 YNNKEL (reference sequence). The CDR3 sequence is 12 residues long. The CDR3 DNA follows: TGTGCCAGCAGCCAAGGGCTTGGGGAGCTGTTTTTT. Residues: CASSQGLGELFF.

CDR3 loop: CASSLLAVGSPLHF. Here the CDR3 DNA reads TGTGCCAGCAGCTTATTGGCGGTGGGTTCACCCCTCCACTTT. The rearrangement uses TRBV7-3 and TRBJ1-6; D gene ambiguous. CDR1 is SGHTA and CDR2 is FQGTGA in the germline V gene. With 2 bases removed from V and 9 bases from J, the gap between germline ends came to 11 bases. The CDR3 has 14 amino acids.

The CDR3 coding sequence is TGTGCCAGCAGTTACGACAGAAGGCACGAGCAGTACTTC. It encodes CASSYDRRHEQYF. The chain links TRBV6-2 or TRBV6-3 to TRBJ2-7; possible D gene TRBD1, 5 bases. CDR3 length equals 13 residues. Germline CDR1 and CDR2: MNHEY and SVGEGT. The V end was cut by 2 bases, the J end by 5 bases, with 10 bases between.

With respect to this clone: This CDR3 is also generated by other DNA sequences in the sample. The CDR3 protein is CASSRGGAEAFF. CDR3 in DNA: TGTGCCAGCAGCCGCGGTGGCGCTGAAGCTTTCTTT. This rearrangement joins TRBV6-5 to TRBJ1-1, with D unresolved. Trimming pared 6 bases from V and 6 bases from J, leaving 11 bases between. The length of the CDR3 is 12 residues. CDR1 is MNHEY and CDR2 is SVGAGI in the germline V gene.

CDR3 amino acids: CASSLTYQETQYF. In nucleotides, the CDR3 is TGTGCCAGCAGTTTAACATACCAAGAGACCCAGTACTTC. The chain links TRBV27 to TRBJ2-5; D remains unclear. In germline, CDR1 is MNHEY, CDR2 SMNVEV (reference sequence). V lost 2 bases and J lost 0, with 4 bases in between. This CDR3 has 13 residues.

The chain uses TRBV7-9 and TRBJ1-2; the match to TRBD1 covers 9 bases. This CDR3 region has 14 residues. V was pared by 5 bases and J by 5 bases, with 6 bases of the junction left unmatched. The germline V gene encodes CDR1 SEHNR and CDR2 FQNEAQ (reference sequence). The CDR3 DNA sequence: TGTGCCAGCAGCCCCCGGGACAGGGATTATGGCTACACCTTC. Translation: CASSPRDRDYGYTF.

This rearrangement joins TRBV5-6 to TRBJ1-2, with 9 nucleotides matching TRBD1. Germline V gives CDR1 SGHDT, CDR2 YYEEEE. The CDR3 consists of 15 residues. The V segment lost 5 bases and the J segment 7 bases; nucleotides outside the gene matches: 12. CDR3 sequence reads: CASSSAGQGVGGYTF. The CDR3 coding sequence is TGTGCCAGCAGTTCCGCGGGACAGGGAGTTGGTGGCTACACCTTC.

V is TRBV11-3 and J is TRBJ2-2; D may be TRBD1 (7 bases). The CDR3 runs 17 residues. V was shortened by 1 base and J by 6 bases, with 18 bases between the two germline ends. The V gene's germline CDR1 is SGHNT and CDR2 YENEEA. In DNA form, the CDR3 reads TGTGCCAGCAGCTTAGCATACCAGGGGGGTTTCTCCGGGGAGCTGTTTTTT. Amino acid sequence: CASSLAYQGGFSGELFF.

As regards this clone: The same CDR3 also results from other DNA sequences found in this sample. V gene TRBV5-1 combines with J gene TRBJ2-7; D might be TRBD1 (6 bases). V was cut by 0 bases and J by 0 bases, with 10 bases left in between. The CDR3 spans 15 residues. The germline CDR1 and CDR2 sequences are SGHRS and YFSETQ. The CDR3 reads CASSLASGASYEQYF. The CDR3, as DNA: TGCGCCAGCAGCTTGGCTTCAGGGGCCTCCTACGAGCAGTACTTC.

This chain uses TRBV7-2 with TRBJ1-2, with D unresolved. Trimming removed 2 bases from V and 3 bases from J, with 7 bases in between. The length of the CDR3 is 13 residues. Germline V lookup: CDR1 SGHTA, CDR2 FQGNSA. CDR3 sequence reads: CASSLNTYYGYTF. The DNA for the CDR3 is TGTGCCAGCAGCTTAAACACCTACTATGGCTACACCTTC.

The chain carries TRBV5-1 and TRBJ1-1; 7 nucleotides line up with TRBD1. CDR1 and CDR2 from the germline V gene are SGHRS and YFSETQ. V gave up 4 bases and J gave up 8 bases; unmatched junction bases: 5. There are 12 residues in the CDR3. CDR3 sequence: CASSRLQGEAFF. The CDR3 DNA is TGCGCCAGCAGCCGACTACAGGGGGAAGCTTTCTTT.

The CDR3 spells CASAGQLNTEAFF. CDR3 nucleotide sequence: TGTGCCAGTGCAGGACAGTTGAACACTGAAGCTTTCTTT. The chain joins TRBV19 to TRBJ1-1, with a tentative D call TRBD1 (6 bases). There are 13 residues in the CDR3. Per the germline V gene, CDR1 is LNHDA and CDR2 is SQIVND (reference sequence). The V end lost 8 bases, the J end lost 0 bases, and 10 bases lay between the germline ends. Supplemented by reference TRBV19 and TRBJ1-1, the full variable domain reads DGGITQSPKYLFRKEGQNVTLSCEQNLNHDAMYWYRQDPGQGLRLIYYSQIVNDFQKGDIAEGYSVSREKKESFPLTVTSAQKNPTAFYLCASAGQLNTEAFFGQGTRLTVV.

The V call is TRBV2, the J call TRBJ2-2, with 8 bases lining up with TRBD1. Germline assignment: CDR1 SNHLY and CDR2 FYNNEI. Unmatched junction bases numbered 8, after V lost 10 bases and J lost 4 bases. The CDR3 totals 14 residues. CDR3 in amino acids: CATRQGRSTGELFF. CDR3 nucleotide sequence: TGTGCCACCAGACAGGGGAGGAGCACCGGGGAGCTGTTTTTT.

In DNA, the CDR3 is TGTGCCAGCAGCCTACAGGGGGGTAATGAAAAACTGTTTTTT. It specifies CASSLQGGNEKLFF. This chain uses TRBV2 with TRBJ1-4, with TRBD1 identical over 8 bases. Germline values: CDR1 SNHLY, CDR2 FYNNEI. The V segment lost 6 bases and the J segment 4 bases; nucleotides outside the gene matches: 4. The CDR3 length is 14 residues.

The CDR3 here is CAIGTGEPIRTLHF. CDR3 sequence (DNA): TGTGCCATCGGGACAGGGGAACCTATTCGGACCCTCCACTTT. The V and J genes are TRBV10-3 and TRBJ1-6, with TRBD1 matching over 10 bases. Germline CDR1 ENHRY, CDR2 SYGVKD. The V segment lost 8 bases and the J segment 14 bases; nucleotides outside the gene matches: 12. This CDR3 region has 14 residues.

V is TRBV4-1 and J is TRBJ2-5; no reliable D call. The CDR3 has 13 residues. V dropped 5 bases and J dropped 5 bases, with 12 bases sitting between them. Germline-derived CDR1 and CDR2 are MGHRA and YSYEKL. In DNA, the CDR3 is TGCGCCAGCAGCATCACCCCCCGGGAGACCCAGTACTTC. Protein sequence: CASSITPRETQYF.

The chain links TRBV5-1 to TRBJ1-2; TRBD1 is a possible D gene (5 bases). In germline, CDR1 is SGHRS, CDR2 YFSETQ. The CDR3 consists of 15 residues. V was pared by 0 bases and J by 4 bases, with 13 bases between. CDR3 nucleotide sequence: TGCGCCAGCAGCTTGGCGCAGGGTGGTAGCTATGGCTACACCTTC. Encoded protein: CASSLAQGGSYGYTF.

The chain couples TRBV7-6 to TRBJ2-3, with D perhaps matching TRBD1 (6 bases). The CDR3 spans 12 residues. CDR1 and CDR2 (germline): SGHVS, FNYEAQ. Trimming stripped 5 bases from V and 6 bases from J, with 9 bases between. The CDR3 loop reads CASSPGEDTQYF. The CDR3, as DNA: TGTGCCAGCAGCCCAGGGGAGGATACGCAGTATTTT.

This chain joins TRBV2 and TRBJ2-5; 7 nucleotides line up with TRBD2. The CDR3 length is 13 residues. CDR1 and CDR2 (germline): SNHLY, FYNNEI. The junction had 2 bases not matched to a gene; V was cut back by 2 bases and J by 5 bases. The CDR3 sequence is CASSEREGETQYF. DNA of the CDR3: TGTGCCAGCAGTGAAAGGGAGGGGGAGACCCAGTACTTC.

The rearrangement links TRBV15 to TRBJ1-5; unclear D gene. V was clipped by 5 bases and J by 7 bases, with 15 bases between them. The CDR3 covers 14 residues. Germline V gives CDR1 LNHNV, CDR2 YYDKDF (reference sequence). CDR3 loop: CATSSRLRGQPQHF. In DNA, the CDR3 is TGTGCCACCAGCTCACGGTTGCGGGGACAGCCCCAGCATTTT. Supplemented by reference TRBV15 and TRBJ1-5, the full variable domain reads DAMVIQNPRYQVTQFGKPVTLSCSQTLNHNVMYWYQQKSSQAPKLLFHYYDKDFNNEADTPDNFQSRRPNTSFCFLDIRSPGLGDTAMYLCATSSRLRGQPQHFGDGTRLSIL.

V usage is TRBV7-8 and J usage is TRBJ1-3; TRBD1 matches at 9 bases. Trimming at V came to 4 bases and at J to 7 bases, leaving 2 bases not matched to a gene. The CDR3 length is 13 residues. Germline CDR1 SGHVS, CDR2 FQNEAQ. The CDR3 protein is CASSYGQGNTIYF. Here the CDR3 DNA reads TGTGCCAGCAGCTACGGACAGGGGAACACCATATATTTT.

In DNA form, the CDR3 reads TGTGCCAGCAGCCCAGGGTGGGGTATGGGCTACACCTTC. Translation: CASSPGWGMGYTF. The chain recombines TRBV11-2 with TRBJ1-2; D may be TRBD1 (5 bases). Germline assignment: CDR1 SGHAT and CDR2 FQNNGV. V lost 5 bases and J lost 8, with 15 bases in between. This CDR3 region has 13 residues.

The chain is built from TRBV28 and TRBJ2-7; 8 bases map to TRBD1. From germline, CDR1 is MDHEN and CDR2 SYDVKM. The junction had 6 bases not matched to a gene; V was cut back by 5 bases and J by 0 bases. The CDR3 is made up of 15 amino acids. Written as DNA, the CDR3 is TGTGCCAGCAGTCCCAGAGGACAGGGCTCCTACGAGCAGTACTTC. It translates to CASSPRGQGSYEQYF. Variable domain in full (rest from reference TRBV28 and TRBJ2-7): DVKVTQSSRYLVKRTGEKVFLECVQDMDHENMFWYRQDPGLGLRLIYFSYDVKMKEKGDIPEGYSVSREKKERFSLILESASTNQTSMYLCASSPRGQGSYEQYFGPGTRLTVT.

The rearrangement joins TRBV9 to TRBJ1-2; D gene unclear. The CDR3 is made up of 14 amino acids. V lost 2 bases and J 4 bases, leaving 12 bases between the germline ends. Per the germline V gene, CDR1 is SGDLS and CDR2 is YYNGEE. The CDR3 region has the DNA TGTGCCAGCAGCGTGGACTCCGGCGGCTATGGCTACACCTTC. Protein product: CASSVDSGGYGYTF.

This chain uses TRBV12-5 with TRBJ2-1, with 10 bases that match TRBD1. Germline V gene sequence: CDR1 LGHNT, CDR2 FRNRAP. Unmatched junction bases numbered 6, after V lost 0 bases and J lost 7 bases. The CDR3 consists of 16 residues. This chain's CDR3 is CASGLVLDRGLNEQFF. The CDR3 DNA reads as TGTGCTAGTGGTTTGGTACTGGACAGGGGGTTGAATGAGCAGTTCTTC.

This clone came up many times. The chain carries TRBV5-6 and TRBJ1-4; D is undetermined. The CDR3 contains 15 residues. Germline V gene data show CDR1 as SGHDT and CDR2 as YYEEEE. The V gene lost 4 bases and the J gene lost 0 bases, with 10 bases spanning the gap. CDR3 coding DNA: TGTGCCAGCAGCCCTTCAGGCGCAACTAATGAAAAACTGTTTTTT. Translated: CASSPSGATNEKLFF. Based on the CDR3 plus reference TRBV5-6 and TRBJ1-4, the full variable domain is DAGVTQSPTHLIKTRGQQVTLRCSPKSGHDTVSWYQQALGQGPQFIFQYYEEEERQRGNFPDRFSGHQFPNYSSELNVNALLLGDSALYLCASSPSGATNEKLFFGSGTQLSVL.

The V call is TRBV4-2, the J call TRBJ1-1; no clear D gene. Germline V gene sequence: CDR1 LGHNA, CDR2 YNFKEQ. This CDR3 contains 15 residues. V lost 0 bases to trimming and J lost 1 base, with 9 bases between them. The CDR3 sequence is CASSQDRRGNTEAFF. As DNA, the CDR3 is TGTGCCAGCAGCCAAGATAGAAGAGGGAACACTGAAGCTTTCTTT.

Of note for this clone: Other DNA sequences of this sample code for an identical CDR3. This chain connects TRBV9 to TRBJ2-1; the match to TRBD2 covers 9 bases. The CDR3 spans 15 residues. The germline V gene has CDR1 SGDLS and CDR2 YYNGEE. With 2 bases clipped from V and 3 bases from J, the junction kept 3 bases outside the gene matches. The chain's CDR3 is CASSVRLAVYNEQFF. The CDR3 DNA sequence: TGTGCCAGCAGCGTCCGACTAGCGGTCTACAATGAGCAGTTCTTC. Complete variable domain (other parts from reference TRBV9 and TRBJ2-1): DSGVTQTPKHLITATGQRVTLRCSPRSGDLSVYWYQQSLDQGLQFLIQYYNGEERAKGNILERFSAQQFPDLHSELNLSSLELGDSALYFCASSVRLAVYNEQFFGPGTRLTVL.

Only one count was recorded for this clone. The chain employs TRBV12-3 or TRBV12-4 and TRBJ2-7; D gene unclear. The CDR3 runs to 11 residues. Trimming pared 4 bases from V and 3 bases from J, leaving 4 bases between. CDR3 in amino acids: CASSSHYEQYF. Here the CDR3 DNA reads TGTGCCAGCAGTTCACACTACGAGCAGTACTTC.

The chain employs TRBV11-2 and TRBJ2-4; the match to TRBD1 covers 9 bases. Germline V gene sequence: CDR1 SGHAT, CDR2 FQNNGV. The CDR3 is made up of 15 amino acids. The V segment lost 2 bases and the J segment 8 bases; nucleotides outside the gene matches: 7. This chain's CDR3 is CASSLSGTGKDIQYF. In DNA, the CDR3 is TGTGCCAGCAGCTTAAGTGGGACAGGGAAGGACATTCAGTACTTC.